This is a list of T cell receptor beta chains from one sample in a study of CD8 T cells in Susac syndrome. One entry per CDR3 protein results from TCRdb running MiXCR on the immunoSEQ multiplex PCR reads. The sample records hundreds of thousands of distinct CDR3 sequences, about 91% being singletons. Material for sequencing was CD8+ T cells from PBMCs. The receptors originated from a human donor with multiple sclerosis. The CDR3 runs from the conserved cysteine through the conserved F or W. Fields, in order: J gene, clone size, V gene, D gene, CDR3 protein, CDR3 DNA. A D gene is named only where the DNA matches it firmly. For some rows the clone size is stated as once, few or many, or as a class when expanded; others skip it.

j_gene: TRBJ2-7
abundance: NA
v_gene: TRBV28
d_gene: TRBD1
CDR3aa: CASSFAGQGFVSSAYEQYF
CDR3nt: TGTGCCAGCAGTTTCGCGGGACAGGGATTTGTCTCGAGCGCCTACGAGCAGTACTTC

j_gene: TRBJ2-7
abundance: NA
v_gene: TRBV5-1
d_gene: NA
CDR3aa: CASAATGDVEQYF
CDR3nt: TGCGCCAGCGCCGCAACCGGAGATGTTGAGCAGTACTTC

j_gene: TRBJ2-5
abundance: NA
v_gene: TRBV9
d_gene: NA
CDR3aa: CASSVEATWGETQYF
CDR3nt: TGTGCCAGCAGCGTAGAGGCTACTTGGGGAGAGACCCAGTACTTC

j_gene: TRBJ2-1
abundance: NA
v_gene: TRBV7-3
d_gene: TRBD2
CDR3aa: CASSLTLVGTSRNNEQFF
CDR3nt: TGTGCCAGCAGCTTAACTTTAGTCGGGACTAGCAGAAACAATGAGCAGTTCTTC

j_gene: TRBJ2-6
abundance: NA
v_gene: TRBV4-3
d_gene: TRBD1
CDR3aa: CASSQDWQGVSFGANVLTF
CDR3nt: TGCGCCAGCAGCCAAGATTGGCAGGGGGTATCGTTTGGGGCCAACGTCCTGACTTTC

j_gene: TRBJ2-2
abundance: NA
v_gene: TRBV4-3
d_gene: NA
CDR3aa: CASSQDSLVLGTNTGELFF
CDR3nt: TGCGCCAGCAGCCAAGATTCGCTAGTTTTGGGGACGAACACCGGGGAGCTGTTTTTT

j_gene: TRBJ2-7
abundance: NA
v_gene: TRBV5-4
d_gene: TRBD1
CDR3aa: CASSSGQGEQYF
CDR3nt: TGTGCCAGCAGCTCCGGACAGGGAGAGCAGTACTTC

j_gene: TRBJ2-5
abundance: NA
v_gene: TRBV7-9
d_gene: TRBD1
CDR3aa: CASSLVETGKYQETQYF
CDR3nt: TGTGCCAGCAGCTTAGTGGAGACAGGGAAGTACCAAGAGACCCAGTACTTC

j_gene: TRBJ1-1
abundance: NA
v_gene: TRBV6-2/TRBV6-3
d_gene: NA
CDR3aa: CASSLALLMNTEAFF
CDR3nt: TGTGCCAGCAGTCTCGCCTTGCTCATGAACACTGAAGCTTTCTTT

j_gene: TRBJ1-1
abundance: once
v_gene: TRBV20-1
d_gene: TRBD1
CDR3aa: CSVVAGGLNTEAFF
CDR3nt: TGCAGTGTAGTGGCAGGGGGCCTCAACACTGAAGCTTTCTTT

j_gene: TRBJ2-3
abundance: NA
v_gene: TRBV3-1
d_gene: TRBD2
CDR3aa: CASSLKKTSGRVSISNDPNTQYF
CDR3nt: TGTGCCAGCAGCTTGAAAAAGACTAGCGGGAGAGTCTCCATCAGCAACGATCCCAATACGCAGTATTTT

j_gene: TRBJ2-3
abundance: NA
v_gene: TRBV15
d_gene: NA
CDR3aa: CATSPLVVSTDTQYF
CDR3nt: TGTGCCACCAGCCCCCTTGTAGTTAGCACAGATACGCAGTATTTT

j_gene: TRBJ2-1
abundance: NA
v_gene: TRBV11-2
d_gene: NA
CDR3aa: CASSSSRDQEFYNEQFF
CDR3nt: TGTGCCAGCAGCTCCTCCCGGGACCAAGAATTTTACAATGAGCAGTTCTTC

j_gene: TRBJ1-1
abundance: once
v_gene: TRBV6-5
d_gene: NA
CDR3aa: CSSSYKGMNTEAFF
CDR3nt: TGCTCCAGCAGTTACAAGGGAATGAACACTGAAGCTTTCTTT

j_gene: TRBJ1-1
abundance: NA
v_gene: TRBV14
d_gene: NA
CDR3aa: CASSQDQGNTEAFF
CDR3nt: TGTGCCAGCAGCCAAGATCAGGGGAACACTGAAGCTTTCTTT

j_gene: TRBJ2-7
abundance: NA
v_gene: TRBV7-2
d_gene: NA
CDR3aa: CASSLLEVEQYF
CDR3nt: TGTGCCAGCAGCTTACTAGAGGTCGAGCAGTACTTC

j_gene: TRBJ1-2
abundance: few
v_gene: TRBV25-1
d_gene: NA
CDR3aa: CASSEGQNYGYTF
CDR3nt: TGTGCCAGCAGTGAAGGGCAGAACTATGGCTACACCTTC

j_gene: TRBJ2-3
abundance: NA
v_gene: TRBV9
d_gene: NA
CDR3aa: CASSVGGASTDTQYF
CDR3nt: TGTGCCAGCAGCGTAGGCGGGGCCAGCACAGATACGCAGTATTTT

j_gene: TRBJ2-5
abundance: NA
v_gene: TRBV25-1
d_gene: NA
CDR3aa: CASSEQKGAGETQYF
CDR3nt: TGTGCCAGCAGTGAACAGAAGGGAGCTGGGGAGACCCAGTACTTC